A selection of T cell receptor beta chains follows, all from one sample in a study of cytomegalovirus exposure and HLA in healthy donors. The data were produced by immunoSEQ multiplex PCR, yet TCRdb's version contains in-frame clones alone and is incomplete. The profile shows roughly 66,000 clones, around three quarters of them singletons. Sequenced sample: PBMCs. These receptors were collected from a man aged 50 or older in good health and CMV-seronegative. CDR3s include the opening cysteine and the closing phenylalanine or tryptophan. D genes are given only for firm matches. Clone size is not always given. Where it is, it says once, few, many or a class for expanded clones.

j_gene,abundance,d_gene,v_gene,CDR3aa,CDR3nt
TRBJ2-7,.,TRBD1,TRBV2,CASSEALPGQGEQYF,TGTGCCAGCAGTGAAGCGCTTCCGGGACAGGGCGAGCAGTACTTC
TRBJ2-1,few,.,TRBV5-4,CASSSTRLVSYNEQFF,TGTGCCAGCAGCTCGACCCGACTAGTCTCCTACAATGAGCAGTTCTTC
TRBJ2-7,.,.,TRBV30,CAWSAQGHEQYF,TGTGCCTGGAGTGCACAGGGTCACGAGCAGTACTTC
TRBJ2-7,few,.,TRBV6-6,CASSYARTFYEQYF,TGTGCCAGCAGTTACGCTAGGACTTTCTACGAGCAGTACTTC
TRBJ2-1,few,.,TRBV23-1,CARDGAAYNEQFF,TGCGCCAGGGACGGAGCGGCTTACAATGAGCAGTTCTTC
TRBJ2-7,once,.,TRBV11-2,CASSLVSGADEQYF,TGTGCCAGCAGCTTAGTATCAGGGGCGGACGAGCAGTACTTC
TRBJ2-2,.,.,TRBV11-2,CASSLNRQYTGELFF,TGTGCCAGCAGCTTAAATCGACAGTACACCGGGGAGCTGTTTTTT
TRBJ2-5,.,TRBD2,TRBV7-3,CASSTSGGLETQYF,TGTGCCAGCAGCACTAGCGGGGGTTTAGAGACCCAGTACTTC
TRBJ1-5,.,.,TRBV10-3,CAISQTRVEQPQHF,TGTGCCATCAGTCAGACCAGGGTTGAACAGCCCCAGCATTTT
TRBJ2-2,once,TRBD1,TRBV7-2,CASSPWGQGTGELFF,TGTGCCAGCAGCCCTTGGGGACAGGGGACCGGGGAGCTGTTTTTT
TRBJ2-7,.,TRBD1,TRBV6-5,CASSYRQGDYEQYF,TGTGCCAGCAGTTACCGGCAGGGGGACTACGAGCAGTACTTC
TRBJ2-7,few,.,TRBV4-3,CASSQDSEGHYEQYF,TGCGCCAGCAGCCAAGATTCGGAGGGCCACTACGAGCAGTACTTC
TRBJ2-7,.,TRBD1,TRBV28,CASSSLGQGRDEQYF,TGTGCCAGCAGCTCACTGGGACAGGGTAGGGACGAGCAGTACTTC
TRBJ1-1,few,.,TRBV29-1,CSVDPAEAFF,TGCAGCGTTGATCCGGCTGAAGCTTTCTTT
TRBJ2-4,.,.,TRBV19,CASTTGGAAKNIQYF,TGTGCCAGTACTACAGGGGGGGCGGCCAAAAACATTCAGTACTTC
TRBJ2-3,.,.,TRBV7-9,CASSFSDTQYF,TGTGCCAGCAGCTTTTCGGATACGCAGTATTTT
TRBJ1-4,.,.,TRBV9,CASSVHAEASEKLFF,TGTGCCAGCAGCGTTCATGCGGAGGCTAGTGAAAAACTGTTTTTT
TRBJ2-7,.,.,TRBV27,CASSLSNTGYEQYF,TGTGCCAGCAGTTTATCTAATACGGGCTACGAGCAGTACTTC
TRBJ1-1,.,TRBD1,TRBV5-1,CASSLATGVNTEAFF,TGCGCCAGCAGCTTGGCGACAGGGGTGAACACTGAAGCTTTCTTT
TRBJ1-4,.,TRBD1,TRBV28,CASSLIGKGAEKLFF,TGTGCCAGCAGTTTAATAGGAAAGGGGGCGGAAAAACTGTTTTTT
TRBJ1-2,.,.,TRBV7-2,CASSLVSGVTDGYTF,TGTGCCAGCAGCTTAGTAAGTGGAGTTACGGATGGCTACACCTTC
TRBJ1-5,.,TRBD1,TRBV11-2,CASSSSGGFNQPQHF,TGTGCCAGCAGCTCGTCAGGGGGCTTTAATCAGCCCCAGCATTTT
TRBJ1-1,.,TRBD1,TRBV10-3,CAIRIGGLNTEAFF,TGTGCCATCCGAATAGGGGGCCTGAACACTGAAGCTTTCTTT
TRBJ1-6,.,.,TRBV10-3,CAISLAQENSPLHF,TGTGCCATCAGTCTCGCACAGGAAAATTCACCCCTCCACTTT
TRBJ1-3,.,TRBD1,TRBV6-5,CASRRQGTGNTIYF,TGTGCCAGCAGGCGACAGGGTACAGGAAACACCATATATTTT
TRBJ1-4,.,.,TRBV7-6,CASSSTVDATNEKLFF,TGTGCCAGCAGCTCGACAGTGGACGCAACTAATGAAAAACTGTTTTTT
TRBJ1-1,.,.,TRBV25-1,CASSEGGGTEAFF,TGTGCCAGCAGTGAAGGGGGGGGCACTGAAGCTTTCTTT
TRBJ2-5,.,TRBD1,TRBV7-8,CASSSTGGLGQETQYF,TGTGCCAGCAGCTCGACAGGGGGCTTGGGGCAAGAGACCCAGTACTTC
TRBJ2-1,once,.,TRBV19,CASSIELLAPYNEQFF,TGTGCCAGTAGTATAGAACTCCTTGCTCCCTACAATGAGCAGTTCTTC
TRBJ1-2,.,TRBD1,TRBV7-8,CASSSRPGGTTYGYTF,TGTGCCAGCAGCTCCCGGCCAGGGGGCACCACCTATGGCTACACCTTC
TRBJ2-7,.,.,TRBV5-1,CASSLWQTYEQYF,TGCGCCAGCAGCTTGTGGCAAACCTACGAGCAGTACTTC
TRBJ1-2,.,TRBD1,TRBV16,CASSQYETGPNGYTF,TGTGCCAGCAGCCAATACGAGACAGGGCCCAATGGCTACACCTTC
TRBJ2-7,.,TRBD2,TRBV15,CATSRDRGDGGRSYEQYF,TGTGCCACCAGCAGAGACAGGGGAGATGGCGGGAGGTCCTACGAGCAGTACTTC
TRBJ2-3,few,.,TRBV27,CASSPTGKKLRTDTQYF,TGTGCCAGCAGTCCGACCGGAAAGAAACTACGCACAGATACGCAGTATTTT
TRBJ2-7,.,.,TRBV27,CASSRGRSEQYF,TGTGCCAGCAGTCGGGGTCGGAGCGAGCAGTACTTC
TRBJ2-2,.,.,TRBV30,CAWSVLGGLGTGELFF,TGTGCCTGGAGTGTACTCGGGGGGCTCGGCACCGGGGAGCTGTTTTTT
TRBJ2-3,few,TRBD2,TRBV6-1,CASKEREGSADTQYF,TGTGCCAGCAAAGAGCGGGAGGGCAGTGCAGATACGCAGTATTTT
TRBJ2-1,.,TRBD1,TRBV19,CASSMVQGTPYNEQFF,TGTGCCAGTAGTATGGTACAGGGGACCCCCTACAATGAGCAGTTCTTC
TRBJ2-1,.,.,TRBV7-9,CASSLARKGAVGGNEQFF,TGTGCCAGCAGCTTAGCCAGGAAGGGGGCGGTGGGGGGCAATGAGCAGTTCTTC
TRBJ2-7,.,.,TRBV30,CAWSVLKSYHYEQYF,TGTGCCTGGAGTGTACTAAAATCCTACCACTACGAGCAGTACTTC